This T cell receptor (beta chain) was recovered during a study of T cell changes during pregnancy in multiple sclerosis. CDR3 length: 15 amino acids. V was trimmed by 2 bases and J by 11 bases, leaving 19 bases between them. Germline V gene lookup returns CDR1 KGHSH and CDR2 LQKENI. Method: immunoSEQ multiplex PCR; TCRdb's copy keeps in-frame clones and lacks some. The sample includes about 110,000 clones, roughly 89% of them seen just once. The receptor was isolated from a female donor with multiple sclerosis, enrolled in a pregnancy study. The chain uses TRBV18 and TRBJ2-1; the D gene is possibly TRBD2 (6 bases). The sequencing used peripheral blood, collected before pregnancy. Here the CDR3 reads CASSPMGGSARKQFF. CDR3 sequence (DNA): TGTGCCAGCTCACCAATGGGAGGCAGCGCAAGAAAGCAGTTCTTC. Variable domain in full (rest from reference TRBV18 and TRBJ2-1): NAGVMQNPRHLVRRRGQEARLRCSPMKGHSHVYWYRQLPEEGLKFMVYLQKENIIDESGMPKERFSAEFPKEGPSILRIQQVVRGDSAAYFCASSPMGGSARKQFFGPGTRLTVL.